This T cell receptor (beta chain) was obtained from a study of T cells in Graves' hyperthyroidism and ophthalmopathy. Amplified TCR beta CDR3 regions derived from RNA transcripts. A first-round RT-PCR of the TCR CDR3 used the HTBI primer set. In TCRdb, the multiplex PCR reads were re-called with MiXCR into one record per CDR3 protein. The data contain around 560,000 distinct CDR3 sequences, over 15% of them seen just once; the ten biggest clones take up 15% to 20%. V shed 5 bases and J 7 bases; nucleotides not matched to a gene: 5. This CDR3 contains 13 residues. Per the germline V gene, CDR1 is SEHNR and CDR2 is FQNEAQ (reference sequence).

Specimen: blood. The rearrangement links TRBV7-9 to TRBJ1-2; 9 bases are a match to TRBD1. This receptor was taken from a woman between 18 and 29 years old with Graves' hyperthyroidism. CDR3 DNA: TGTGCCAGCAGCGCAGACAGGGGGAGTGGCTACACCTTC. Translating gives CASSADRGSGYTF.